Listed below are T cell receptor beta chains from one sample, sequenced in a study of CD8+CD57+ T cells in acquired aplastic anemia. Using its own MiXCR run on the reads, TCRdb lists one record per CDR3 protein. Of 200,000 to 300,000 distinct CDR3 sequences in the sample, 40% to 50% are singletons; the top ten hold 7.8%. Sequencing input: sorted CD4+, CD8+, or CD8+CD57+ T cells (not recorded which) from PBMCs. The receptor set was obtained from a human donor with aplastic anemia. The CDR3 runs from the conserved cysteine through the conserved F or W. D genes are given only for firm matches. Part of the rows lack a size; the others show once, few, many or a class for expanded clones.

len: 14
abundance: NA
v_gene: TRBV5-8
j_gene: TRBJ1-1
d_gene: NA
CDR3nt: TGTGCCAGCAGCGTACAGGGTCATGACACTGAAGCTTTCTTT
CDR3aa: CASSVQGHDTEAFF

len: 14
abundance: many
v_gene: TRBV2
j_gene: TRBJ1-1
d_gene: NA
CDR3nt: TGTGCCAGCCTGGGGGAGCGGTTTCTCACTGAAGCTTTCTTT
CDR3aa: CASLGERFLTEAFF

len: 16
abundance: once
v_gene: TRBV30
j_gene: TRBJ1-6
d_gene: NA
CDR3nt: TGTGCCTGGAGGGGATTAAGAGTCCAATATAATTCACCCCTCCACTTT
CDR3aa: CAWRGLRVQYNSPLHF

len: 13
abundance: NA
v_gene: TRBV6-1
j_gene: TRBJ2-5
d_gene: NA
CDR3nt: TGTGCCAGCAGTTACGTCCAGGGGGAGACCCAGTACTTC
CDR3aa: CASSYVQGETQYF

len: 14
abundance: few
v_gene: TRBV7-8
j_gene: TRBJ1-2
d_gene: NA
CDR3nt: TGTGCCAGCAGCTCGTTCGGGGGGAACTATGGCTACACCTTC
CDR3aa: CASSSFGGNYGYTF

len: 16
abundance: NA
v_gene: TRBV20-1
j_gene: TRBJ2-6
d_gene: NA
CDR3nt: TGCAGTGCTAGAGGCGGCCAGCACTCTGGGGCCAACGTCCTGACTTTC
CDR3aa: CSARGGQHSGANVLTF

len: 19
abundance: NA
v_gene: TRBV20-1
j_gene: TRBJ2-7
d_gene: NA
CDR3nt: TGCAGTGCTAGAGACGGACCCCCCCCCCCGCTAAGCGGCTCCTACGATCAGTACTTC
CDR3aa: CSARDGPPPPLSGSYDQYF

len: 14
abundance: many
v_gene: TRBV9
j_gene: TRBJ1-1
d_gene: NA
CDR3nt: TGTGCCAGCAGCGTATCAGGGCATTCGCATGAAGCTTTCTTT
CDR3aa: CASSVSGHSHEAFF

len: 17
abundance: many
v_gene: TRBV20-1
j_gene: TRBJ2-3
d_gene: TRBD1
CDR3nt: TGCAGTGCTAGAGATCCGGGGGACAGGGTATGGGCAGATACGCAGTATTTT
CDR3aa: CSARDPGDRVWADTQYF

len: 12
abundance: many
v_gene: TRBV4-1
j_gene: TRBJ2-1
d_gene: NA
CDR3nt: TGCGCCAGCAGCCAAGATTTATCGGAGCAGTTCTTC
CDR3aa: CASSQDLSEQFF

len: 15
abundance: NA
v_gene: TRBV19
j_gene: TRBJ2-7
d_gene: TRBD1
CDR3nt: TGTGCCAGTAGTACCGGACAGGGGGAATCCTACGAGCAGTACTTC
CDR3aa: CASSTGQGESYEQYF

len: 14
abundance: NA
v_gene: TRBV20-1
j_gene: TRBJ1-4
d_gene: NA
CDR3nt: TGCAGTGCCCCCCGGGTTGGGGGCGGGGAAAAACTGTTTTTT
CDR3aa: CSAPRVGGGEKLFF

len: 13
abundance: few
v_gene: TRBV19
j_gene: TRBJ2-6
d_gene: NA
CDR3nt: TGTGCCAGTAGTTTCTCTGGGGCCAACGTCCTGACTTTC
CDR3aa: CASSFSGANVLTF

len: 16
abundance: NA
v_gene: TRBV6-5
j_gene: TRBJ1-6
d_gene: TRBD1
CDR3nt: TGTGCCAGCAGTTTGGACGAAGGACAGGTTACCTCACCCCTCCACTTT
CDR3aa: CASSLDEGQVTSPLHF

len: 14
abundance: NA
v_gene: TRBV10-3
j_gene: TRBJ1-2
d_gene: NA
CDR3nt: TGTGCCATCAGTGAGTCGCAGGGTACGAATGGCTACACCTTC
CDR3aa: CAISESQGTNGYTF

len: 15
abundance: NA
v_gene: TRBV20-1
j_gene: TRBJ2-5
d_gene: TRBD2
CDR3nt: TGCAGTGCTAGAGATATAAGCGGGGGCGCGGAGACCCAGTACTTC
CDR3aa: CSARDISGGAETQYF

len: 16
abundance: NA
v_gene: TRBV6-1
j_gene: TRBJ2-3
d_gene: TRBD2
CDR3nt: TGTGCCAGCAGTACCTTTCTAGCGGAGAGCACAGATACGCAGTATTTT
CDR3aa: CASSTFLAESTDTQYF

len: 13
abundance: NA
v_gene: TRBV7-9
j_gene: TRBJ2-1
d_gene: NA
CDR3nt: TGTGCCAGCAGTTCCCAATCAGGGTATGAGCAGTTCTTC
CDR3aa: CASSSQSGYEQFF

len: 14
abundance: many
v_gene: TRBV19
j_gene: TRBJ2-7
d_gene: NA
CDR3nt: TGTGCCAGTAGTATAGGGCCCAGTTCCTACGAGCAGTACTTC
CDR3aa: CASSIGPSSYEQYF

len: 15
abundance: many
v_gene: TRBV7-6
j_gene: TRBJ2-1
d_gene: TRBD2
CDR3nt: TGTGCCAGCAGCTTGCTAGCGGGAGCCTACAATGAGCAGTTCTTC
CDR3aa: CASSLLAGAYNEQFF

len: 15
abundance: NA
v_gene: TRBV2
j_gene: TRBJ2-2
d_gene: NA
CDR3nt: TGTGCCAGCAGTGAGTCTCCTATATACACCGGGGAGCTGTTTTTT
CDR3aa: CASSESPIYTGELFF

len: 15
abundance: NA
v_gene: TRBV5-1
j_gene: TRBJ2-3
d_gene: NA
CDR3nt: TGCGCCAGCAGCTTCCGACTGGCGAACACAGATACGCAGTATTTT
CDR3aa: CASSFRLANTDTQYF

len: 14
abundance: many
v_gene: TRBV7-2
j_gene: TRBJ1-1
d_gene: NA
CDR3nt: TGTGCCAGCAGCCCCGGCCGGGGCTACACTGAAGCTTTCTTT
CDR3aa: CASSPGRGYTEAFF

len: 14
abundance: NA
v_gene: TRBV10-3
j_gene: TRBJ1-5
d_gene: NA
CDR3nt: TGTGCCATCAGTGAACTCGACGGGGGTCAGCCCCAGCATTTT
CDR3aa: CAISELDGGQPQHF

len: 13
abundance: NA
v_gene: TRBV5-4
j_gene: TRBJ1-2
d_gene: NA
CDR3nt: TGTGCCAGCAGCTTGTATCAGGGTTGGGGCTACACCTTC
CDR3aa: CASSLYQGWGYTF

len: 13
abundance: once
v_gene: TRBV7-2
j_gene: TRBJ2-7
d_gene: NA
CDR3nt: TGTGCCGTAAGTTGGACAGCCAGCTACGAGCAGTACTTC
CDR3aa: CAVSWTASYEQYF

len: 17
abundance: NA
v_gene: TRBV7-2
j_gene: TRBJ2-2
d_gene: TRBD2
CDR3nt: TGTGCCAGCAGCGTAGGGGGGACTAGCGGGGGAATCGGGGAGCTGTTTTTT
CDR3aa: CASSVGGTSGGIGELFF

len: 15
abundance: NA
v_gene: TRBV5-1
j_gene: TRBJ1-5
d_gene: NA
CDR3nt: TGCGCCAGCAGCTTGGCAGGGAGAGGCTTAGATACGCAGCATTTT
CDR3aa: CASSLAGRGLDTQHF

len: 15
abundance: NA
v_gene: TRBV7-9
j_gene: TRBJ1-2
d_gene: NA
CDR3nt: TGTGCCAGCAGCTTGGGAACCGGGACACGGGTCGGCTACACCTTC
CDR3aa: CASSLGTGTRVGYTF

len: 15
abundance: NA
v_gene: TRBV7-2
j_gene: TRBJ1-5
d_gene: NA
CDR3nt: TGTGCCAGCAGCTTAGGCGGTGACAGGCTTCAGCCCCAGCATTTT
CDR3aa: CASSLGGDRLQPQHF

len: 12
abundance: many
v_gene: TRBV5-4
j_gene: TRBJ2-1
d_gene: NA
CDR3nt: TGTGCCAGCAGCTTGGCGCCCCGTGAGCAGTTCTTC
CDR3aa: CASSLAPREQFF

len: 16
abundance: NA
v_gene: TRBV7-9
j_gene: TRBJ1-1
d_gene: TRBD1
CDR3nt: TGTGCCAGCAGCGGAACAGGGACAGGGTGGGGAAAGGAAGCTTTCTTT
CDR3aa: CASSGTGTGWGKEAFF

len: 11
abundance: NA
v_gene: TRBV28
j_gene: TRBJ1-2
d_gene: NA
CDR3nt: TGTGCCAGCAGCGACATCTATGGCTACACCTTC
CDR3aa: CASSDIYGYTF

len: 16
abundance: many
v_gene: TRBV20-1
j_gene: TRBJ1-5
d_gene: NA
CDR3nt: TGCAGTGCTAGAGATAATGAGAAAGGGGACCCAGGGCCCCAGCATTTT
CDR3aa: CSARDNEKGDPGPQHF

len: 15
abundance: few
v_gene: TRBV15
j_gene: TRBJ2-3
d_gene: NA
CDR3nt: TGTGCCACCAGCCTCAAGGGCATCCGCACAGATACGCAGTATTTT
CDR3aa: CATSLKGIRTDTQYF

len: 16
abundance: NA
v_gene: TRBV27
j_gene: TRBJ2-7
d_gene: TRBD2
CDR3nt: TGTGCCAGCAGTTTGACTAGCGGGAGGATTTCCTACGAGCAGTACTTC
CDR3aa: CASSLTSGRISYEQYF